Each of the 20 T cell receptor beta chains below was sequenced from the same sample in a study of graft-versus-host responses after intestinal transplantation. These TCRs are of unknown antigen specificity. Generated by immunoSEQ multiplex PCR, the TCRdb table keeps only in-frame clones and is missing some. The repertoire consists of 90,000 or so clones, with 80% to 85% occurring once and the leading ten covering approximately 0.78%. The sample in question was unstimulated CD4+ T cells sorted from spleen or lymph node cells, obtained before intestinal transplant. The receptors derive from a human donor who received an intestinal transplant.

Here the CDR3 reads CASRRLAGGTGELFF. The CDR3 DNA reads TGTGCCAGCAGGAGACTAGCGGGGGGCACCGGGGAGCTGTTTTTT. The V and J genes are TRBV28 and TRBJ2-2, with 13 bases identical to TRBD2. J was trimmed by 4 bases and V by 6 bases; bases with no gene match: 2. There are 15 residues in the CDR3. CDR1 and CDR2 from the germline V gene are MDHEN and SYDVKM.

The rearrangement links TRBV6-1 to TRBJ1-1; TRBD1 might be the D (6 bases). The V gene lost 8 bases and the J gene lost 0 bases, with 10 bases spanning the gap. CDR3 size: 13 residues. Germline-derived CDR1 and CDR2 are MNHNS and SASEGT. The CDR3 spells CASRGGVNTEAFF. DNA of the CDR3: TGTGCCAGCCGGGGGGGCGTGAACACTGAAGCTTTCTTT.

The chain links TRBV10-3 to TRBJ2-7; 12 nucleotides match TRBD2. CDR1 and CDR2 (germline): ENHRY, SYGVKD. This CDR3 has 16 amino acids. J lost 4 bases, V lost 0 bases, and 4 bases had no gene match. The CDR3 spells CAISESGLAGSYEQYF. CDR3 sequence (DNA): TGTGCCATCAGTGAGTCCGGACTAGCGGGGTCTTACGAGCAGTACTTC.

The V call is TRBV28, the J call TRBJ2-2; D remains unclear. The germline gives CDR1 MDHEN, CDR2 SYDVKM. Deletions cut 5 bases from V and 6 bases from J, with 4 bases between. The CDR3 totals 11 residues. The CDR3 sequence is CASSTSGELFF. The DNA for the CDR3 is TGTGCCAGCAGTACATCCGGGGAGCTGTTTTTT. Full variable domain (rest looked up from reference TRBV28 and TRBJ2-2): DVKVTQSSRYLVKRTGEKVFLECVQDMDHENMFWYRQDPGLGLRLIYFSYDVKMKEKGDIPEGYSVSREKKERFSLILESASTNQTSMYLCASSTSGELFFGEGSRLTVL.

A single count supports this clone. The chain joins TRBV9 to TRBJ1-3; perhaps TRBD1 as D (5 bases). The CDR3 contains 12 residues. Per germline, CDR1 SGDLS and CDR2 YYNGEE. Trimming took off 7 bases at V and 1 base at J, with 6 bases between the two ends. CDR3: CASQGSGNTIYF. DNA for the CDR3: TGTGCCAGCCAGGGATCTGGAAACACCATATATTTT.

The V and J genes are TRBV7-2 and TRBJ2-3; 7 bases are shared with TRBD2. V shed 2 bases, J shed 2 bases, and the junction held 7 bases outside the gene matches. Germline V lookup: CDR1 SGHTA, CDR2 FQGNSA. CDR3 length: 16 amino acids. For the CDR3, the DNA is TGTGCCAGCAGCTTAAGGGCAGGGACTACCACAGATACGCAGTATTTT. Its translation is CASSLRAGTTTDTQYF.

The rearrangement links TRBV2 to TRBJ2-5, with D perhaps matching TRBD1 (6 bases). Gene TRBJ2-7 matches the end of the DNA better, so the J call may be wrong. The length of the CDR3 is 13 residues. Germline CDR1 is SNHLY and CDR2 is FYNNEI. CDR3 DNA sequence: TGTGCCCTGGTGCGGACAGCATCCTACGAGCAGTACTTC. As protein: CALVRTASYEQYF.

The rearrangement uses TRBV28 and TRBJ1-2; tentative D call: TRBD1 (6 bases). Germline CDR1 and CDR2: MDHEN and SYDVKM. CDR3 length: 15 amino acids. The V end lost 5 bases, the J end lost 8 bases, and 21 bases lay between the germline ends. The CDR3, as DNA: TGTGCCAGCAGTCTAAGCCCCGGACAGCCTAGCGGCTACACCTTC. Translated, it gives CASSLSPGQPSGYTF.

This chain joins TRBV4-1 and TRBJ1-5; D not resolved. The CDR3 runs to 16 residues. Deletions cut 2 bases from V and 5 bases from J, with 16 bases between. CDR1 is MGHRA and CDR2 is YSYEKL in the germline V gene. Here the CDR3 reads CASSQRLARADQPQHF. The CDR3 bases are TGCGCCAGCAGCCAAAGGCTAGCGAGGGCTGATCAGCCCCAGCATTTT.

The rearrangement links TRBV7-2 to TRBJ1-2; TRBD1 is a possible D gene (5 bases). V was trimmed by 2 bases and J by 8 bases, leaving 12 bases between them. The CDR3 length is 13 residues. The V gene's germline CDR1 is SGHTA and CDR2 FQGNSA. The CDR3, as DNA: TGTGCCAGCAGCTTATACCAGGGTCTCGGCTACACCTTC. Residues: CASSLYQGLGYTF.

The chain employs TRBV6-5 and TRBJ1-5, with 7 positions matching TRBD1. After removal of 8 bases from V and 0 bases from J, the junction contained 4 bases not matched to a gene. Germline CDR1 MNHEY, CDR2 SVGAGI. The CDR3 sequence is 14 residues long. The CDR3 protein is CASGTEYSNQPQHF. CDR3 in DNA: TGTGCCAGCGGGACAGAATATAGCAATCAGCCCCAGCATTTT.

The V and J genes are TRBV5-1 and TRBJ1-3; perhaps TRBD1 as D (5 bases). Germline V CDR1 and CDR2: SGHRS, YFSETQ. This CDR3 spans 15 amino acids. V lost 4 bases and J lost 0, with 11 bases in between. CDR3 sequence (DNA): TGCGCCAGCAGCCAAACAGGAGACTCTGGAAACACCATATATTTT. Its protein is CASSQTGDSGNTIYF.

CDR3 sequence: CASSLGPEGEQFF. For the CDR3, the DNA is TGTGCCAGCAGCTTAGGGCCAGAGGGTGAGCAGTTCTTC. This rearrangement joins TRBV7-3 to TRBJ2-1; possible D gene TRBD2, 5 bases. The CDR3 runs to 13 residues. With 2 bases removed from V and 9 bases from J, the gap between germline ends came to 11 bases. Germline CDR1 reads SGHTA; CDR2 reads FQGTGA.

Here the CDR3 reads CASSPEGEDGYTF. As DNA, the CDR3 is TGTGCCAGCTCACCAGAGGGGGAAGATGGCTACACCTTC. The gene calls are TRBV18 and TRBJ1-2, with a tentative D call TRBD1 (6 bases). Germline V gives CDR1 KGHSH, CDR2 LQKENI. V lost 2 bases to trimming and J lost 6 bases, with 10 bases between them. The CDR3 is made up of 13 amino acids.

A single count supports this clone. The chain is built from TRBV27 and TRBJ2-3, with 16 nucleotides matching TRBD2. This CDR3 spans 18 amino acids. With V trimmed by 0 bases and J by 8 bases, 8 bases remained unmatched. CDR1 is MNHEY, CDR2 SMNVEV, per germline (reference sequence). The chain's CDR3 is CASSLSPGLAGGPGTQYF. CDR3 in DNA: TGTGCCAGCAGTTTATCTCCGGGACTAGCGGGGGGGCCCGGTACGCAGTATTTT.

The chain employs TRBV6-4 and TRBJ1-1; the match to TRBD1 covers 9 bases. After removal of 5 bases from V and 6 bases from J, the junction contained 4 bases not matched to a gene. Germline V gives CDR1 MRHNA, CDR2 SNTAGT. CDR3 length: 13 amino acids. Here the CDR3 DNA reads TGTGCCAGCAGTTCACAGGGGGCCGCTGAAGCTTTCTTT. This gives the protein CASSSQGAAEAFF.

As concerns this clone: Other nucleotide sequences from this sample produce the same CDR3. Written as DNA, the CDR3 is TGTGCCAGCTCGCCAGGGACAGGGCGAGAGACCCAGTACTTC. Translated, it gives CASSPGTGRETQYF. The chain is built from TRBV18 and TRBJ2-5; 9 nucleotides match TRBD1. V gave up 6 bases and J gave up 4 bases; unmatched junction bases: 6. CDR1 is KGHSH and CDR2 is LQKENI in the germline V gene. The CDR3 runs 14 residues.

CDR3 bases: TGTGCCTGGAGTGACAGATCCCTATATAATTCACCCCTCCACTTT. It is translated as CAWSDRSLYNSPLHF. The chain employs TRBV30 and TRBJ1-6; D is unclear. V shed 1 base and J shed 4 bases, with 11 bases lying between them. This CDR3 is built from 15 residues. Germline CDR1 reads GTSNPN; CDR2 reads SVGIG (reference sequence).

The chain employs TRBV4-2 and TRBJ2-3; 14 nucleotides align to TRBD2. The ends lost 4 bases at V and 6 bases at J; junction bases unmatched: 9. Germline values: CDR1 LGHNA, CDR2 YNFKEQ. This CDR3 region has 17 residues. The CDR3 nucleotides are TGTGCCAGCAGCCCCCGACTAGCGGGGGGGCCGGGGGATACGCAGTATTTT. Residues: CASSPRLAGGPGDTQYF.

The chain combines TRBV4-2 with TRBJ2-4; 16 bases line up with TRBD2. CDR1 and CDR2 from the germline V gene are LGHNA and YNFKEQ. V lost 0 bases, J lost 2 bases, and 4 bases stayed unmatched. The CDR3 sequence is 19 residues long. CDR3 bases: TGTGCCAGCAGCCAAGATCTGGGACTAGCGGGAGGGCCCAAAAACATTCAGTACTTC. It is translated as CASSQDLGLAGGPKNIQYF.